Below, 8 T cell receptor beta chains from the same sample are listed, as sequenced in a study of a mutant IDH1 vaccine in newly diagnosed glioma. Time point in this sample: baseline, week 1 (first vaccination visit). Treatment: pre-vaccination baseline after standard-of-care therapy. Libraries were prepared by immunoSEQ multiplex PCR; TCRdb keeps only in-frame clonotypes and omits some of them. The data hold around 100,000 clones, with about four fifths observed a single time. The sample in question was PBMCs, obtained from a glioma patient treated with radiotherapy, temozolomide or both. These receptors all come from a man in his forties with glioma. Some clones in this sample may be carry-over from other donors' samples.

Worth noting for this clone: A read error may produce the germline difference seen at one junction end. The V call is TRBV6-5, the J call TRBJ1-1; 8 bases line up with TRBD1. This CDR3 is 15 amino acids long. Germline V gives CDR1 MNHEY, CDR2 SVGAGI. The DNA for the CDR3 is TGTGCCAGCAGCCGAAGGACAGGGATGAACGCTGAAGCTTTCTTT. It codes for CASSRRTGMNAEAFF.

The chain joins TRBV19 to TRBJ1-5, with D tentatively TRBD1 (5 bases). V lost 8 bases and J 4 bases, leaving 18 bases between the germline ends. Germline loops: CDR1 LNHDA, CDR2 SQIVND (reference sequence). This CDR3 has 15 amino acids. The CDR3 here is CASLGRGDWNQPQHF. The DNA for the CDR3 is TGTGCCAGTCTCGGGCGGGGGGATTGGAATCAGCCCCAGCATTTT.

This sequence joins TRBV9 and TRBJ2-1; D remains unclear. Deletions cut 1 base from V and 7 bases from J, with 15 bases between. Germline loops: CDR1 SGDLS, CDR2 YYNGEE. CDR3 length: 15 amino acids. CDR3: CASSVISVSGNEQFF. CDR3 coding DNA: TGTGCCAGCAGCGTAATATCGGTTAGTGGGAATGAGCAGTTCTTC.

There are a few counts of this clone. The chain joins TRBV18 to TRBJ1-5; TRBD1 might be the D (5 bases). The germline gives CDR1 KGHSH, CDR2 LQKENI. The CDR3 spans 14 residues. Trimming shortened V by 3 bases and J by 3 bases, and 9 bases separated the two germline ends. The CDR3 loop is CASSPDTPNQPQHF. CDR3 sequence (DNA): TGTGCCAGCTCACCGGACACACCCAATCAGCCCCAGCATTTT.

The gene calls are TRBV4-1 and TRBJ1-4; D not resolved. The CDR3 spans 15 residues. CDR1 and CDR2 from the germline V gene are MGHRA and YSYEKL. Trimming removed 4 bases from V and 3 bases from J, with 12 bases in between. In DNA form, the CDR3 reads TGCGCCAGCAGCCGGACGGGAGCGGCTAATGAAAAACTGTTTTTT. It is translated as CASSRTGAANEKLFF.

Points on this clone: Other DNA sequences in the sample encode the same CDR3. The chain has TRBV25-1 and TRBJ2-5, with TRBD2 as a possible D gene (7 bases). The V end lost 3 bases, the J end lost 4 bases, and 9 bases lay between the germline ends. Germline-derived CDR1 and CDR2 are MGHDK and SYGVNS. This CDR3 has 13 residues. Written as DNA, the CDR3 is TGTGCCAGCAGTGAGGGGGGGCGAGAGACCCAGTACTTC. Translated, it gives CASSEGGRETQYF.

V and J are TRBV19 and TRBJ1-2, with D possibly being TRBD1 (6 bases). Germline CDR1 and CDR2: LNHDA and SQIVND (reference sequence). V lost 2 bases and J 4 bases, leaving 14 bases between the germline ends. The CDR3 is 15 residues long. The CDR3 sequence: CASSIPLRGGYGYTF. The CDR3 DNA follows: TGTGCCAGTAGTATACCCCTAAGGGGGGGCTATGGCTACACCTTC.

The chain is built from TRBV7-8 and TRBJ2-7; D tentatively reads TRBD1 or TRBD2 (5 bases each). V was trimmed by 1 base and J by 5 bases, leaving 12 bases between them. This CDR3 has 14 residues. Per germline, CDR1 SGHVS and CDR2 FQNEAQ. The CDR3 nucleotides are TGTGCCAGCAGCTTAGTGGTTCCGGGGCACGAGCAGTACTTC. It specifies CASSLVVPGHEQYF.